These T cell receptor beta chains were read from a single sample in a study of molecular identifiers for immune sequencing clone quantification. TCRdb reprocessed the PCR reads via MiXCR and lists one record per CDR3 protein. Of over 600,000 distinct CDR3 sequences in the sample, just under 20% were seen once. The source material was naive CD8+ T cells from blood, with Jurkat cell RNA spiked in. The receptors were gathered from a human donor in good health. Some libraries in this study had Jurkat cell RNA spiked in. Each CDR3 is given with its conserved first and last residue. Each record gives: J gene, D gene, V gene, clone size, CDR3 DNA, CDR3 protein. D genes are given only for firm matches. Clone size is not always given. Where it is, it says once, few, many or a class for expanded clones.

J: TRBJ2-2; D: TRBD2; V: TRBV7-6; size: many; DNA: TGTGCCAGCAGCTTAGTAGCTAGCGGGAGGCGACGTACCGGGGAGCTGTTTTTT; CDR3: CASSLVASGRRRTGELFF
J: TRBJ2-1; D: TRBD1; V: TRBV11-2; size: many; DNA: TGTGCCAGCAGCTTAGGTCCGGGACAGGCTTACAATGAGCAGTTCTTC; CDR3: CASSLGPGQAYNEQFF
J: TRBJ2-1; D: -; V: TRBV15; size: many; DNA: TGTGCCACCAGCTCCAGCGCCGCGGGCCAAGCCTACAATGAGCAGTTCTTC; CDR3: CATSSSAAGQAYNEQFF
J: TRBJ1-4; D: -; V: TRBV27; size: -; DNA: TGTGCCAGCAGTTTAATCGGACAGCAAAATGAAAAACTGTTTTTT; CDR3: CASSLIGQQNEKLFF
J: TRBJ2-2; D: -; V: TRBV28; size: many; DNA: TGTGCCAGCAGTTTCTACGGGAACACCGGGGAGCTGTTTTTT; CDR3: CASSFYGNTGELFF
J: TRBJ2-3; D: -; V: TRBV9; size: -; DNA: -; CDR3: CASSVAGGTDTLYF
J: TRBJ1-6; D: TRBD1; V: TRBV30; size: few; DNA: TGTGCCTGGACCGGGACAGGGGCTTATTCACCCCTCCACTTT; CDR3: CAWTGTGAYSPLHF
J: TRBJ1-4; D: TRBD1; V: TRBV28; size: many; DNA: TGTGCCAGCAGTAACCCAGGGGGTGAAAAACTGTTTTTT; CDR3: CASSNPGGEKLFF
J: TRBJ1-1; D: -; V: TRBV29-1; size: -; DNA: TGCAGCGTTTCCTTGGTGGTGAACACTGAAGCTTTCTTT; CDR3: CSVSLVVNTEAFF
J: TRBJ1-3; D: -; V: TRBV6-6; size: -; DNA: TGTGCCAGTACAACTGGAAACACCATATATTTT; CDR3: CASTTGNTIYF
J: TRBJ2-7; D: TRBD2; V: TRBV19; size: -; DNA: TGTGCCTGTAGTCCCGGGGGGGCCAACGAGCAGTACTTC; CDR3: CACSPGGANEQYF
J: TRBJ2-3; D: -; V: TRBV10-1; size: few; DNA: TGCGCCAGCAGAGCAGGGATTACTAGCACAGATACGCAGTATTTT; CDR3: CASRAGITSTDTQYF
J: TRBJ2-7; D: TRBD1; V: TRBV7-6; size: many; DNA: TGTGCCAGCAGCTCTAGGACAGGGCAGGACGAGCAGTACTTC; CDR3: CASSSRTGQDEQYF
J: TRBJ1-5; D: -; V: TRBV12-3/TRBV12-4; size: many; DNA: TGTGCCAGCAAGGACTCCGGAGATAGCAATCAGCCCCAGCATTTT; CDR3: CASKDSGDSNQPQHF
J: TRBJ2-7; D: TRBD1; V: TRBV5-6; size: many; DNA: TGTGCCAGCAGCCCCAGACAGGGGGGGGAGCAGTACTTC; CDR3: CASSPRQGGEQYF
J: TRBJ1-5; D: -; V: TRBV5-1; size: few; DNA: TGCGCCAGCAGCTTGTGTCAGGTTAGGGCCAATCAGCCCCAGCATTTT; CDR3: CASSLCQVRANQPQHF
J: TRBJ2-2; D: -; V: TRBV19; size: many; DNA: TGTGCCAGTAGTACCGGACTTCGGGGCACCGGGGAGCTGTTTTTT; CDR3: CASSTGLRGTGELFF
J: TRBJ1-2; D: -; V: TRBV5-4; size: many; DNA: TGTGCCAGCAGCTTGGAGATCGCCCCCACGTTAAACTATGGCTACACCTTC; CDR3: CASSLEIAPTLNYGYTF
J: TRBJ2-7; D: -; V: TRBV14; size: many; DNA: TGTGCCAGCAGCCTTTCCGGGACATGGCCCTACGAGCAGTACTTC; CDR3: CASSLSGTWPYEQYF
J: TRBJ1-2; D: -; V: TRBV20-1; size: few; DNA: TGCAGTGCTCGCGACGGGGGCCCCAATGGCTACACCTTC; CDR3: CSARDGGPNGYTF
J: TRBJ2-3; D: -; V: TRBV19; size: -; DNA: TGTGCCAGTGCCCAACCCCCAGATACGCAGTATTTT; CDR3: CASAQPPDTQYF